A single sample gave rise to the 16 T cell receptor beta chains below, sequenced in a study of T cell responses to AZD1222 COVID-19 vaccine. Clones were read by immunoSEQ multiplex PCR, and TCRdb kept only the in-frame ones, dropping some. The sample has more than 80,000 clones, 70% to 90% seen once. Specimen: peripheral blood, collected 28 days after the second AZD1222 dose. The source is an adult who received the AZD1222 COVID-19 vaccine.

J is TRBJ1-5 and V is TRBV7-8, with D uncertain. Germline V gene data show CDR1 as SGHVS and CDR2 as FQNEAQ. The CDR3 spans 12 residues. Trimming pared 5 bases from V and 12 bases from J, leaving 14 bases between. CDR3 loop: CASSLAGMHQHF. The CDR3, as DNA: TGTGCCAGCAGCCTGGCGGGGATGCACCAGCATTTT.

The chain combines TRBV7-6 with TRBJ1-2; TRBD1 matches at 11 bases. This CDR3 comprises 15 residues. Trimming removed 1 base from V and 7 bases from J; junction bases left unmatched: 5. CDR1 and CDR2 from the germline V gene are SGHVS and FNYEAQ. The CDR3: CASSLGGQGDRGYTF. The CDR3 region has the DNA TGTGCCAGCAGCTTAGGGGGACAGGGGGATCGTGGCTACACCTTC.

This clone was seen a few times. The V gene is TRBV24-1, the J gene TRBJ1-2; D possibly corresponds to TRBD1 (6 bases). V lost 2 bases and J 8 bases, leaving 11 bases between the germline ends. The CDR3 extends over 13 amino acids. Germline lookup yields CDR1 KGHDR and CDR2 SFDVKD. As DNA, the CDR3 is TGTGCCACCAGTGATTCCAGGGGATGGGGCTACACCTTC. It encodes CATSDSRGWGYTF.

The chain recombines TRBV19 with TRBJ1-1; 7 nucleotides align to TRBD1. With V trimmed by 8 bases and J by 0 bases, 6 bases remained unmatched. The CDR3 runs 14 residues. The V gene's germline CDR1 is LNHDA and CDR2 SQIVND (reference sequence). The CDR3 is CASQTGAVNTEAFF. In nucleotides, the CDR3 is TGTGCCAGTCAAACAGGGGCGGTGAACACTGAAGCTTTCTTT.

The genes are TRBV5-4 and TRBJ1-2; 7 bases map to TRBD1. V was clipped by 4 bases and J by 5 bases; unmatched bases: 11. CDR1 and CDR2 from the germline V gene are SGHNT and YYREEE (reference sequence). The CDR3 runs 15 residues. CDR3 sequence: CASSPNSGQTYGYTF. For the CDR3, the DNA is TGTGCCAGCAGCCCAAATTCGGGACAGACTTATGGCTACACCTTC.

V and J are TRBV4-3 and TRBJ2-7, with 8 bases that match TRBD1. V shed 4 bases, J shed 1 base, and the junction held 6 bases outside the gene matches. Germline V gives CDR1 LGHNA, CDR2 YSLEER. The CDR3 has 15 residues. This chain's CDR3 is CASSPGQGGSYEQYF. Written as DNA, the CDR3 is TGCGCCAGCAGCCCAGGACAGGGTGGTTCCTACGAGCAGTACTTC.

The genes are TRBV3-1 (or the pseudogene TRBV3-2) and TRBJ2-1; the match to TRBD2 covers 11 bases. Germline-derived CDR1 and CDR2 are LGHDT and YNNKEL (reference sequence). The CDR3 is 19 amino acids. Trimming at V came to 0 bases and at J to 7 bases, leaving 14 bases not matched to a gene. In DNA, the CDR3 is TGTGCCAGCAGCCAAGATGGGCGGGGGCTAGCGGGAGGACGTAATGAGCAGTTCTTC. This codes for CASSQDGRGLAGGRNEQFF.

The chain has TRBV19 and TRBJ1-5; 9 bases agree with TRBD1. The CDR3 is made up of 21 amino acids. With 4 bases clipped from V and 0 bases from J, the junction kept 19 bases outside the gene matches. Germline V lookup: CDR1 LNHDA, CDR2 SQIVND (reference sequence). The CDR3 nucleotides are TGTGCCAGTAGTAAAAGACCGGGACAGGGCCGGGCACTTTATAGCAATCAGCCCCAGCATTTT. Protein sequence: CASSKRPGQGRALYSNQPQHF. Using reference TRBV19 and TRBJ1-5 for the parts outside the CDR3, the full variable domain is DGGITQSPKYLFRKEGQNVTLSCEQNLNHDAMYWYRQDPGQGLRLIYYSQIVNDFQKGDIAEGYSVSREKKESFPLTVTSAQKNPTAFYLCASSKRPGQGRALYSNQPQHFGDGTRLSIL.

This chain joins TRBV5-6 and TRBJ1-1, with TRBD1 matching over 7 bases. In germline, CDR1 is SGHDT, CDR2 YYEEEE. V trimming: 0 bases; J trimming: 1 base; junction bases outside the gene matches: 0. CDR3 length equals 14 residues. CDR3 residues: CASSLGDRNTEAFF. The CDR3 DNA reads as TGTGCCAGCAGCTTGGGGGACAGGAACACTGAAGCTTTCTTT. Using reference TRBV5-6 and TRBJ1-1 for the parts outside the CDR3, the full variable domain is DAGVTQSPTHLIKTRGQQVTLRCSPKSGHDTVSWYQQALGQGPQFIFQYYEEEERQRGNFPDRFSGHQFPNYSSELNVNALLLGDSALYLCASSLGDRNTEAFFGQGTRLTVV.

The rearrangement joins TRBV10-3 to TRBJ2-3, with D uncertain. This CDR3 comprises 14 residues. Germline V gene lookup returns CDR1 ENHRY and CDR2 SYGVKD. V shed 7 bases and J shed 0 bases, with 11 bases lying between them. CDR3 nucleotide sequence: TGTGCCATCATCATCCCCATAAGCACAGATACGCAGTATTTT. This codes for CAIIIPISTDTQYF.

The V gene is TRBV6-2 or TRBV6-3, the J gene TRBJ1-1; no reliable D call. Germline V CDR1 and CDR2: MNHEY, SVGEGT. This CDR3 spans 12 amino acids. With 5 bases removed from V and 0 bases from J, the gap between germline ends came to 4 bases. In DNA form, the CDR3 reads TGTGCCAGCAGTAAGATGAACACTGAAGCTTTCTTT. The encoded protein is CASSKMNTEAFF.

The V and J genes are TRBV28 and TRBJ2-2; D perhaps matches TRBD2 (5 bases). Trimming shortened V by 7 bases and J by 2 bases, and 11 bases separated the two germline ends. The CDR3 has 14 amino acids. Germline-derived CDR1 and CDR2 are MDHEN and SYDVKM. This chain's CDR3 is CASTRSGNTGELFF. The CDR3, as DNA: TGTGCCAGCACCCGATCGGGAAACACCGGGGAGCTGTTTTTT.

CDR3: CASSLMGQGNSPLHF. The CDR3 DNA reads as TGTGCCAGCAGCTTAATGGGACAGGGTAATTCACCCCTCCACTTT. The rearrangement uses TRBV11-1 and TRBJ1-6; 9 bases align to TRBD1. Trimming cost V 2 bases and J 6 bases; bases outside gene matches: 2. This CDR3 is built from 15 residues. Germline V gives CDR1 SGHAT, CDR2 FQDESV (reference sequence).

This clone was observed a single time. V usage is TRBV11-3 and J usage is TRBJ1-1; D gene uncertain. Germline values: CDR1 SGHNT, CDR2 YENEEA. CDR3 size: 14 residues. The V gene lost 4 bases and the J gene lost 5 bases, with 14 bases spanning the gap. This chain's CDR3 is CASSSAGAGTEAFF. CDR3 coding DNA: TGTGCCAGCAGCTCCGCGGGAGCCGGGACTGAAGCTTTCTTT.

The chain couples TRBV13 to TRBJ1-2; tentative D call: TRBD1 (5 bases). V was cut by 2 bases and J by 6 bases, with 10 bases left in between. The V gene's germline CDR1 is PRHDT and CDR2 FYEKMQ (reference sequence). The CDR3 runs to 13 residues. This chain's CDR3 is CASSLYGDHGYTF. The CDR3 DNA sequence: TGTGCCAGCAGCTTATATGGGGACCATGGCTACACCTTC.

This clone was seen more than once but under ten times. In DNA, the CDR3 is TGTGCCAGCAGCCGACGGCCCAGCGACATTAATGAAAAACTGTTTTTT. It yields the protein CASSRRPSDINEKLFF. The chain recombines TRBV7-8 with TRBJ1-4, with D unclear. This CDR3 spans 16 amino acids. V was trimmed by 5 bases and J by 4 bases, leaving 17 bases between them. From germline, CDR1 is SGHVS and CDR2 FQNEAQ.